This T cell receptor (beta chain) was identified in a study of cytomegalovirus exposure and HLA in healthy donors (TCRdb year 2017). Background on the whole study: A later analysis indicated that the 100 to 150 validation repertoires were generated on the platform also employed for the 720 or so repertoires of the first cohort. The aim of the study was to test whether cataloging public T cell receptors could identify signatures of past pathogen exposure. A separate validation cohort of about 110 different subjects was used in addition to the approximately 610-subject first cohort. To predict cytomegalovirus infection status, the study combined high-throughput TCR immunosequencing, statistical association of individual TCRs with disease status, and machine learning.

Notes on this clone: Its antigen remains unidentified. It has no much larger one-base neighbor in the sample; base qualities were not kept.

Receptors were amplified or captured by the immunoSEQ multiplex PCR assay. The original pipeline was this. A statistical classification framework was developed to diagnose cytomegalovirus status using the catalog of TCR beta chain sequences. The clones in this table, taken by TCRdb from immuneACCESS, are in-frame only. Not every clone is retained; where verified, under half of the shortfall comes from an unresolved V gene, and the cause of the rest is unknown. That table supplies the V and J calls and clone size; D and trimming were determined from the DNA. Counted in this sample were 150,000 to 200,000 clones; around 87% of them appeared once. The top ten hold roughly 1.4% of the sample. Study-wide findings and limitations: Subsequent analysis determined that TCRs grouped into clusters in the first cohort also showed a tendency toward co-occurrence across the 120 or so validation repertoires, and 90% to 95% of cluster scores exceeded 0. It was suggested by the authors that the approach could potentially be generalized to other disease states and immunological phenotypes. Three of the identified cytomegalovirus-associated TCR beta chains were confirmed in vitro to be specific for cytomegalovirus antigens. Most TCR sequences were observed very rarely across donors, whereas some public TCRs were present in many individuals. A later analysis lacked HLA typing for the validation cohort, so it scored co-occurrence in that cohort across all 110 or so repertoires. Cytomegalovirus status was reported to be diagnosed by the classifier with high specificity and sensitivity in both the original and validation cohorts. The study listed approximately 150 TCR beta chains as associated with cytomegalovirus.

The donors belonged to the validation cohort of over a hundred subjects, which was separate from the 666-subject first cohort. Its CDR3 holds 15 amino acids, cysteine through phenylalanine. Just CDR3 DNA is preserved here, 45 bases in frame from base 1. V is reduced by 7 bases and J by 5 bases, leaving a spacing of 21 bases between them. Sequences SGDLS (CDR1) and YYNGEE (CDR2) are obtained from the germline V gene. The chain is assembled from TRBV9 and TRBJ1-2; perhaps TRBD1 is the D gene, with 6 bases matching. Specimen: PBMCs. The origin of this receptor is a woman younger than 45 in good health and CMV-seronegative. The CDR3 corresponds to CASLAGARVSYGYTF. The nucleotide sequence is TGTGCCAGCCTGGCGGGGGCGCGGGTTAGTTATGGCTACACCTTC.